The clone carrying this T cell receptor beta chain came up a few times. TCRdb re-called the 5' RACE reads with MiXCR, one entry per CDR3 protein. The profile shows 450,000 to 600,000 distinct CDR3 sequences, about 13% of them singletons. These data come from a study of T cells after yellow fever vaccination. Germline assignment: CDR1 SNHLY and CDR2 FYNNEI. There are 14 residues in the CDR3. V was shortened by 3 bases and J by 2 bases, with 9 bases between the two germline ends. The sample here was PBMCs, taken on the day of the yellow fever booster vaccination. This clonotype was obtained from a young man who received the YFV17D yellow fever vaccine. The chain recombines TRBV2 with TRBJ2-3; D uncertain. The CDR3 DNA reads TGTGCCAGCAGTGACTCTAGTCTCACAGATACGCAGTATTTT. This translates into CASSDSSLTDTQYF.